The rows below give T cell receptor beta chains drawn from one sample of a study of blood T cell repertoires in COVID-19. Some clones are missing from TCRdb's copy, which holds only in-frame ones; the method was immunoSEQ multiplex PCR. The data contain around 380,000 clones, around 87% of them singletons. The sample consisted of PBMCs or T cells enriched from blood (not recorded which). Receptors were obtained from a man aged 25 to 40 who had recovered from COVID-19. The CDR3 runs from the conserved cysteine through the conserved F or W. The D gene is left open where the match is weak. The size of a clone is reported for some rows only, either as once, few or many, or as a class for expanded clones.

J: TRBJ2-5
D: -
size: -
V: TRBV5-5
CDR3: CASSHKLRQGGVQETQYF
DNA: TGTGCCAGCAGCCATAAATTACGACAGGGAGGTGTCCAAGAGACCCAGTACTTC

J: TRBJ2-1
D: -
size: -
V: TRBV5-1
CDR3: CASSLRGLSSYNEQFF
DNA: TGCGCCAGCAGCCTTAGAGGACTGAGCTCCTACAATGAGCAGTTCTTC

J: TRBJ1-6
D: TRBD1
size: few
V: TRBV19
CDR3: CASSIGTGSSPLHF
DNA: TGTGCCAGTAGTATCGGGACAGGGAGTTCACCCCTCCACTTT

J: TRBJ1-5
D: -
size: -
V: TRBV12-3/TRBV12-4
CDR3: CASSFTIYQPQHF
DNA: TGTGCCAGCAGTTTTACAATATATCAGCCCCAGCATTTT

J: TRBJ2-7
D: TRBD1
size: -
V: TRBV10-3
CDR3: CAISRDSSSYEQYF
DNA: TGTGCCATCAGTCGGGACAGTTCCTCCTACGAGCAGTACTTC

J: TRBJ1-5
D: TRBD1
size: -
V: TRBV30
CDR3: CAWSSGTGHQPQHF
DNA: TGTGCCTGGAGTTCAGGGACAGGACATCAGCCCCAGCATTTT

J: TRBJ1-2
D: -
size: many
V: TRBV7-8
CDR3: CASSLMGTADYGYTF
DNA: TGTGCCAGCAGCTTAATGGGTACAGCGGACTATGGCTACACCTTC

J: TRBJ1-1
D: -
size: -
V: TRBV5-4
CDR3: CASSLGGALVDAFF
DNA: TGTGCCAGCAGCCTAGGGGGGGCTCTAGTGGACGCTTTCTTT

J: TRBJ2-7
D: -
size: -
V: TRBV19
CDR3: CASRTGSEQYF
DNA: TGTGCCAGTAGAACAGGGTCCGAGCAGTACTTC

J: TRBJ2-1
D: -
size: once
V: TRBV19
CDR3: CATLGRIRQTSPFEQFF
DNA: TGTGCCACCCTGGGGAGGATTAGACAGACTTCTCCTTTTGAGCAGTTCTTC

J: TRBJ2-7
D: -
size: -
V: TRBV7-2
CDR3: CASSLGGPGRGGYEQYF
DNA: TGTGCCAGCAGCTTAGGGGGGCCGGGGAGGGGGGGCTACGAGCAGTACTTC

J: TRBJ1-6
D: -
size: once
V: TRBV2
CDR3: CASSDQGSSYNSPLHF
DNA: TGTGCCAGCAGTGACCAGGGAAGCTCCTATAATTCACCCCTCCACTTT

J: TRBJ1-1
D: -
size: -
V: TRBV3-1/TRBV3-2
CDR3: CASSPGTQNTEAFF
DNA: TGTGCCAGCAGCCCGGGGACACAGAACACTGAAGCTTTCTTT

J: TRBJ2-7
D: TRBD1
size: -
V: TRBV6-5
CDR3: CASTIQGDSSYEQYF
DNA: TGTGCCAGCACTATACAGGGGGACTCATCCTACGAGCAGTACTTC

J: TRBJ2-1
D: TRBD2
size: -
V: TRBV11-3
CDR3: CASSPGSSAGGLLGYNEQFF
DNA: TGTGCCAGCAGCCCCGGCAGCTCCGCGGGGGGGCTCTTGGGCTACAATGAGCAGTTCTTC

J: TRBJ1-1
D: -
size: -
V: TRBV20-1
CDR3: CSASRDMNTEAFF
DNA: TGCAGTGCTAGTAGGGACATGAACACTGAAGCTTTCTTT

J: TRBJ2-2
D: -
size: -
V: TRBV7-8
CDR3: CASSPNEYTPGTGELFF
DNA: TGTGCCAGCAGCCCGAACGAATATACCCCGGGCACCGGGGAGCTGTTTTTT

J: TRBJ1-2
D: -
size: -
V: TRBV7-2
CDR3: CASSLVGQHTGGYTF
DNA: TGTGCCAGCAGCTTAGTGGGACAACATACGGGGGGCTACACCTTC

J: TRBJ1-5
D: -
size: -
V: TRBV18
CDR3: CASSPGGQSQPQHF
DNA: TGTGCCAGCTCACCGGGGGGGCAGAGTCAGCCCCAGCATTTT

J: TRBJ2-2
D: TRBD2
size: -
V: TRBV10-2
CDR3: CASAGTSGGRANTGELFF
DNA: TGCGCCAGCGCCGGGACTAGCGGGGGGCGCGCGAACACCGGGGAGCTGTTTTTT

J: TRBJ2-6
D: TRBD2
size: -
V: TRBV5-1
CDR3: CPSSLLAGGLGANVLTF
DNA: TGCCCCAGCAGCTTACTCGCGGGGGGGCTTGGGGCCAACGTCCTGACTTTC

J: TRBJ1-1
D: -
size: -
V: TRBV3-1/TRBV3-2
CDR3: CASRTGNTEAFF
DNA: TGTGCCAGCAGGACAGGGAACACTGAAGCTTTCTTT

J: TRBJ2-7
D: TRBD1
size: -
V: TRBV7-9
CDR3: CASSPPGTGVFEQYF
DNA: TGTGCCAGCAGCCCGCCGGGGACAGGGGTCTTCGAGCAGTACTTC

J: TRBJ1-4
D: -
size: -
V: TRBV6-2/TRBV6-3
CDR3: CASSSDRGTNEKLFF
DNA: TGTGCCAGCAGCTCAGACAGAGGAACTAATGAAAAACTGTTTTTT

J: TRBJ2-5
D: TRBD2
size: -
V: TRBV7-9
CDR3: CASSSGLAGRETQYF
DNA: TGTGCCAGCAGCTCGGGACTAGCGGGACGGGAGACCCAGTACTTC

J: TRBJ1-5
D: TRBD1
size: -
V: TRBV19
CDR3: CASSSPSGGIQPQHF
DNA: TGTGCCAGTAGTTCCCCGTCAGGGGGCATCCAGCCCCAGCATTTT

J: TRBJ1-2
D: -
size: -
V: TRBV9
CDR3: CASSPPGSNYGYTF
DNA: TGTGCCAGCAGCCCCCCAGGAAGTAACTATGGCTACACCTTC

J: TRBJ2-3
D: -
size: -
V: TRBV6-5
CDR3: CASRRGDGTDTQYF
DNA: TGTGCCAGCAGGAGAGGAGACGGCACAGATACGCAGTATTTT

J: TRBJ1-6
D: -
size: -
V: TRBV4-2
CDR3: CASSGEERSSYNSPLHF
DNA: TGTGCCAGCAGCGGGGAGGAGAGGAGCTCCTATAATTCACCCCTCCACTTT

J: TRBJ2-3
D: TRBD1
size: -
V: TRBV6-5
CDR3: CASSYSTGADTQYF
DNA: TGTGCCAGCAGTTACTCGACAGGGGCAGATACGCAGTATTTT

J: TRBJ2-1
D: -
size: few
V: TRBV18
CDR3: CASSPLIGIPYNEQFF
DNA: TGTGCCAGCTCACCACTTATCGGGATACCCTACAATGAGCAGTTCTTC

J: TRBJ1-3
D: TRBD1
size: -
V: TRBV4-3
CDR3: CASSQEQGQRNTIYF
DNA: TGCGCCAGCAGCCAAGAGCAGGGACAGAGAAACACCATATATTTT

J: TRBJ1-4
D: TRBD1
size: -
V: TRBV5-6
CDR3: CASSWAPTGGNEKLFF
DNA: TGTGCCAGCAGCTGGGCCCCGACAGGGGGTAACGAAAAACTGTTTTTT

J: TRBJ1-3
D: TRBD1
size: -
V: TRBV10-3
CDR3: CAISGSSGTVAGNTIYF
DNA: TGTGCCATCAGTGGGAGTTCGGGGACAGTGGCTGGAAACACCATATATTTT

J: TRBJ2-1
D: -
size: -
V: TRBV5-1
CDR3: CAIGPEGRGVNEQFF
DNA: TGCGCCATCGGCCCGGAGGGCCGTGGGGTCAATGAGCAGTTCTTC

J: TRBJ1-5
D: TRBD1
size: -
V: TRBV2
CDR3: CASSDGGRGQPQHF
DNA: TGTGCCAGCAGTGATGGGGGCAGGGGGCAGCCCCAGCATTTT

J: TRBJ1-2
D: -
size: -
V: TRBV29-1
CDR3: CSVRRTWGDGYTF
DNA: TGCAGCGTTAGAAGAACCTGGGGGGATGGCTACACCTTC

J: TRBJ1-1
D: -
size: -
V: TRBV27
CDR3: CASSLSVNTEAFF
DNA: TGTGCCAGCAGTTTGAGCGTGAACACTGAAGCTTTCTTT

J: TRBJ1-4
D: -
size: -
V: TRBV16
CDR3: CASSRGSAEKLFF
DNA: TGTGCCAGCAGCCGGGGCTCGGCCGAAAAACTGTTTTTT

J: TRBJ1-6
D: TRBD1
size: -
V: TRBV5-4
CDR3: CASSLAGGYSPLHF
DNA: TGTGCCAGCAGCTTGGCAGGGGGATATTCACCCCTCCACTTT

J: TRBJ2-7
D: TRBD2
size: -
V: TRBV9
CDR3: CASSGGTSGYEQYF
DNA: TGTGCCAGCAGCGGAGGGACTAGCGGGTACGAGCAGTACTTC

J: TRBJ1-3
D: TRBD1
size: -
V: TRBV9
CDR3: CASSAQTGAGNTIYF
DNA: TGTGCCAGCAGCGCCCAGACAGGGGCTGGAAACACCATATATTTT

J: TRBJ2-7
D: -
size: -
V: TRBV18
CDR3: CASSPPQGYEQYF
DNA: TGTGCCAGCTCACCCCCACAGGGCTACGAGCAGTACTTC

J: TRBJ1-2
D: -
size: -
V: TRBV11-3
CDR3: CASSLALYGYTF
DNA: TGTGCCAGCAGCTTAGCCCTCTATGGCTACACCTTC

J: TRBJ1-5
D: TRBD1
size: -
V: TRBV19
CDR3: CASRDRGNQPQHF
DNA: TGTGCCAGTCGGGACAGGGGGAATCAGCCCCAGCATTTT

J: TRBJ2-2
D: TRBD2
size: -
V: TRBV19
CDR3: CASSPGPVTSGGAVGELFF
DNA: TGTGCCAGTAGTCCCGGTCCCGTTACTAGCGGGGGGGCCGTCGGGGAGCTGTTTTTT

J: TRBJ1-2
D: TRBD1
size: -
V: TRBV29-1
CDR3: CSVEGRGLDYGYTF
DNA: TGCAGCGTTGAAGGAAGGGGGCTTGACTATGGCTACACCTTC

J: TRBJ2-7
D: -
size: -
V: TRBV27
CDR3: CASSLGGARGYEQYF
DNA: TGTGCCAGCAGTTTGGGAGGGGCCAGGGGTTACGAGCAGTACTTC

J: TRBJ1-4
D: TRBD1
size: -
V: TRBV7-9
CDR3: CASSPGQAGNEKLFF
DNA: TGTGCCAGCAGTCCCGGACAGGCTGGAAATGAAAAACTGTTTTTT

J: TRBJ2-5
D: TRBD1
size: -
V: TRBV6-2/TRBV6-3
CDR3: CASSDQGQRETQYF
DNA: TGTGCCAGCAGTGATCAGGGACAGAGGGAGACCCAGTACTTC

J: TRBJ1-2
D: TRBD1
size: -
V: TRBV5-5
CDR3: CASSLGQGGDGYTF
DNA: TGTGCCAGCAGCTTGGGACAGGGAGGCGATGGCTACACCTTC

J: TRBJ2-3
D: -
size: -
V: TRBV4-1
CDR3: CASSHPRRGGTDTQYF
DNA: TGCGCCAGCAGCCACCCACGCAGGGGAGGGACAGATACGCAGTATTTT

J: TRBJ2-7
D: -
size: once
V: TRBV5-5
CDR3: CASSLGTLGSSYEQYF
DNA: TGTGCCAGCAGCTTGGGCACTCTGGGGAGCTCCTACGAGCAGTACTTC

J: TRBJ2-5
D: TRBD2
size: -
V: TRBV30
CDR3: CGWTRGGGGQETQYF
DNA: TGCGGCTGGACGCGGGGGGGAGGGGGCCAAGAGACCCAGTACTTC